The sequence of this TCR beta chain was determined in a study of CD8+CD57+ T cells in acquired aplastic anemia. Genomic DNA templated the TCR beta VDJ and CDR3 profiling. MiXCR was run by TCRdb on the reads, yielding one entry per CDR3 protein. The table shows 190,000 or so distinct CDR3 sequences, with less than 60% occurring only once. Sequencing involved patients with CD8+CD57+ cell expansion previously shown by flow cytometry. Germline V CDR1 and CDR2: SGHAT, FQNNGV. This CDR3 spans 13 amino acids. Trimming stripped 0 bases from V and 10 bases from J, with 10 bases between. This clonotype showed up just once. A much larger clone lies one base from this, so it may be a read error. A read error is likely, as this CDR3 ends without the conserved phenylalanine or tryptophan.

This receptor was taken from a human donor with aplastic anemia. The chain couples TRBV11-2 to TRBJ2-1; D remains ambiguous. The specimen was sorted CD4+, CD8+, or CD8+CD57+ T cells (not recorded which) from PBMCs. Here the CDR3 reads CASSLEAGAEQFL. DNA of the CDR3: TGTGCCAGCAGCTTAGAGGCCGGAGCAGAGCAGTTCCTC.